This T cell receptor (beta chain) appears in the sequencing data of a study of blood T cell repertoires in COVID-19. Overall study: Samples taken during acute and convalescent COVID-19 were collected in the United States, Italy and Spain. T cells, B-cell-depleted T cells, or PBMCs supplied cDNA or gDNA.

Per the original data handling: How many nucleated cells were present was estimated from reference gene primer amplification. Repertoires were generated with immunoSEQ multiplex PCR, while TCRdb's copy carries only in-frame clones and drops some. Clone size and V and J calls were adopted from that table, with D and trimming inferred from the DNA. The sample has 50,000 to 75,000 clones, 70% to 80% seen once. The length of the CDR3 is 16 residues. V lost 6 bases and J lost 2; bases outside the gene matches: 8. The germline CDR1 and CDR2 sequences are SNHLY and FYNNEI. Material: peripheral blood. The TCR comes from a man older than 75 with active or convalescent COVID-19. V usage is TRBV2 and J usage is TRBJ2-2, with TRBD2 matching over 8 bases. The CDR3 DNA follows: TGTGCCAGCAGATACTCCGGGGGGGGAAACACCGGGGAGCTGTTTTTT. It specifies CASRYSGGGNTGELFF.